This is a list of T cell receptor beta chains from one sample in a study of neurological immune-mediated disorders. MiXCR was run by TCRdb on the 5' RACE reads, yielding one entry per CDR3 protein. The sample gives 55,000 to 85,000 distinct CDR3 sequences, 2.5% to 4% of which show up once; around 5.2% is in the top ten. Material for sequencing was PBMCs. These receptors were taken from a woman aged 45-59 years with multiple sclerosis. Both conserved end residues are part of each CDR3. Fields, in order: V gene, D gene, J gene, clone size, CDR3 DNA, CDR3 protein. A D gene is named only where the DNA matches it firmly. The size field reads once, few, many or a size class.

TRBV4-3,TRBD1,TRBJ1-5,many,TGCGCCAGCAGCCGCGTGACAGGGCGCAATCAGCCCCAGCATTTT,CASSRVTGRNQPQHF
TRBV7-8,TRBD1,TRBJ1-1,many,TGTGCCAGCAGCGCGACAGGGGTTGGGGCTTTCTTT,CASSATGVGAFF
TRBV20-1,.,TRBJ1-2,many,TGCAGTGTCGGACAGTACTATGGCTACACCTTC,CSVGQYYGYTF
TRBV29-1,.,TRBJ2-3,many,TGCAGCGTTGTTCTTGTGGATACGCAGTATTTT,CSVVLVDTQYF
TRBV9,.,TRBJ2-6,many,TGTGCCAGCAGCGTAGGGAGAGGGCTCGGGGCCAACGTCCTGACTTTC,CASSVGRGLGANVLTF
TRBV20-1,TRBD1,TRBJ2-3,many,TGCAGTGCTAACCAGGCAGGGGGATTCTTAGATACGCAGTATTTT,CSANQAGGFLDTQYF
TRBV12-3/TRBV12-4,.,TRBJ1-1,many,TGTGCCAGCAGTTTTGTGGGCACTGAAGCTTTCTTT,CASSFVGTEAFF
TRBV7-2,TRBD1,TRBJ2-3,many,TGTGCCAGCAGCTTGGGACAGTTAGATACGCAGTATTTT,CASSLGQLDTQYF
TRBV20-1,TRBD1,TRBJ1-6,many,TGCAGTGCTAGAAACAGACAGGGGGCAAATTCACCCCTCCACTTT,CSARNRQGANSPLHF
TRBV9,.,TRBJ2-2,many,TGTGCCAGCAGCCCTCAGGGCGGTATGGCCACCGGGGAGCTGTTTTTT,CASSPQGGMATGELFF